This T cell receptor beta chain was identified during a study of T cells in Graves' hyperthyroidism and ophthalmopathy. Patients were excluded for uncontrolled infection, other autoimmune disease, pregnancy or lactation. Orbital computed tomography and thyroid ultrasound, together with serum TRAb and thyroxine and clinical symptoms, were used for diagnoses. Cells are PBMCs isolated from over 7.5 ml of fresh blood. The CDR3 regions of TCR beta were amplified from RNA transcripts. The HTBI primer set served for first-round RT-PCR of the TCR CDR3. TCRdb re-analysed the multiplex PCR reads in MiXCR, keeping a single row per CDR3 protein. The table shows about 640,000 distinct CDR3 sequences, with approximately 14% occurring only once. The clonotype comes from a woman between 45 and 65 years old with Graves' ophthalmopathy. Sequencing was performed on blood.

CDR3 sequence: CASSAQTGMNTEAFF. DNA for the CDR3: TGTGCCAGCAGTGCCCAGACAGGGATGAACACTGAAGCTTTCTTT. The chain employs TRBV25-1 and TRBJ1-1; 7 nucleotides line up with TRBD1. With V trimmed by 4 bases and J by 0 bases, 5 bases remained unmatched. This CDR3 spans 15 amino acids. Germline CDR1 reads MGHDK; CDR2 reads SYGVNS.